This TCR beta chain was sequenced during a study of shared clonotypes between healthy human individuals. At the level of the study: There were three CD4 naive, three CD4 memory, two CD8 naive and one CD8 memory plates per donor.

With regard to this clone: Other nucleotide sequences in the sample specify the same CDR3.

V shed 1 base and J shed 0 bases, with 6 bases lying between them. CDR1 and CDR2 from the germline V gene are SEHNR and FQNEAQ (reference sequence). The CDR3 has 14 amino acids. Libraries were prepared by immunoSEQ multiplex PCR; TCRdb keeps only in-frame clonotypes and omits some of them. The sample has 900,000 to 1,200,000 clones; approximately 80% are singletons. V usage is TRBV7-9 and J usage is TRBJ2-5, with D hard to call. The sequence was collected from a man aged 18 to 30 in good health. Some clones in this sample may be carry-over from other donors' samples. The sequencing input was memory CD4+ T cells from PBMCs. Described subset: CD45RA-negative fraction. The CDR3 DNA is TGTGCCAGCAGCTTAGGCGGAGACCAAGAGACCCAGTACTTC. This gives the protein CASSLGGDQETQYF.